The 21 T cell receptor beta chains in this list originate from one sample, sequenced in a study of breast tumors, draining lymph nodes, adjacent tissues. TCRdb analysed the multiplex PCR reads with MiXCR anew, one entry per CDR3 protein. The sample consists of some 230,000 distinct CDR3 sequences, less than 35% of them appearing once. The lymph nodes were axillary draining lymph nodes from breast cancer patients. Specimen: axillary lymph node tissue. These receptors were obtained from a female donor with breast cancer. Some clones in this sample may be carry-over from other donors' samples.

This clonotype showed up many times. The chain couples TRBV29-1 to TRBJ2-1, with D possibly TRBD2 on 5 matching bases. V was shortened by 7 bases and J by 3 bases, with 13 bases between the two germline ends. CDR3 size: 13 residues. The V gene's germline CDR1 is SQVTM and CDR2 ANQGSEA. The CDR3 is CSGGADGYNEQFF. CDR3 nucleotide sequence: TGCAGCGGGGGAGCAGACGGCTACAATGAGCAGTTCTTC.

On this clonotype itself: This may come from a read error, since a much larger clone is one base off. The chain recombines TRBV19 with TRBJ2-1, with D unclear. The CDR3 consists of 14 residues. CDR1 LNHDA and CDR2 SQIVND come from the germline V gene (reference sequence). CDR3 sequence (DNA): TGTGCCAGTAGTAAGGGTTGGGGTTTCAATGGGCAGTTCTTC. Its protein product is CASSKGWGFNGQFF.

This clonotype appeared many times. CDR3 DNA sequence: TGTGCCAGCAGCGGATCGACAGCGGAGGCGGAGACCCAGTACTTC. It is translated as CASSGSTAEAETQYF. V usage is TRBV5-6 and J usage is TRBJ2-5; D tentatively reads TRBD1 or TRBD2 (5 bases each). Trimming stripped 4 bases from V and 5 bases from J, with 18 bases between. There are 15 residues in the CDR3. Germline V lookup: CDR1 SGHDT, CDR2 YYEEEE.

The rearrangement links TRBV20-1 to TRBJ2-3, with 11 positions matching TRBD2. Losses at the gene ends were 4 bases for V and 8 bases for J; bases not matched to a gene: 11. The V gene's germline CDR1 is DFQATT and CDR2 SNEGSKA (reference sequence). This CDR3 contains 15 residues. CDR3 in amino acids: CSATGTSGAAGTQYF. CDR3 DNA: TGCAGTGCTACCGGGACTAGCGGTGCAGCAGGTACGCAGTATTTT.

This rearrangement joins TRBV28 to TRBJ2-7, with D uncertain. The CDR3 contains 11 residues. Trimming removed 7 bases from V and 3 bases from J, with 7 bases in between. CDR1 and CDR2 (germline): MDHEN, SYDVKM. CDR3 nucleotide sequence: TGTGCCAGCACTTACGGCTACGAGCAGTACTTC. This encodes CASTYGYEQYF. The whole variable domain, remainder taken from reference TRBV28 and TRBJ2-7, is DVKVTQSSRYLVKRTGEKVFLECVQDMDHENMFWYRQDPGLGLRLIYFSYDVKMKEKGDIPEGYSVSREKKERFSLILESASTNQTSMYLCASTYGYEQYFGPGTRLTVT.

This clonotype was seen more than once but under ten times. The chain combines TRBV6-1 with TRBJ2-7; D remains unclear. Per the germline V gene, CDR1 is MNHNS and CDR2 is SASEGT. The CDR3 is 14 residues long. V lost 5 bases to trimming and J lost 1 base, with 12 bases between them. DNA for the CDR3: TGTGCCAGCAGTCATCGGCTAGTTTCCTACGAGCAGTACTTC. As protein: CASSHRLVSYEQYF.

The table lists this clonotype with a few counts. This chain links TRBV20-1 with TRBJ2-7; 8 nucleotides agree with TRBD1. CDR1 and CDR2 from the germline V gene are DFQATT and SNEGSKA (reference sequence). The trim removed 5 bases at V and 6 bases at J, leaving 12 bases unmatched. This CDR3 has 14 residues. The CDR3 sequence: CSALRTGGTSEQYF. The CDR3 DNA is TGCAGTGCTCTGCGAACAGGGGGAACCTCCGAGCAGTACTTC.

Many counts were recorded for this clonotype. The gene calls are TRBV20-1 and TRBJ2-6, with D tentatively TRBD1 or TRBD2 (5 bases each). V lost 0 bases and J 9 bases, leaving 15 bases between the germline ends. Germline V gene lookup returns CDR1 DFQATT and CDR2 SNEGSKA (reference sequence). The CDR3 is made up of 15 amino acids. The DNA of the CDR3 is TGCAGTGCTAGAGACAACCGGGGCTCCTTCAACGTCCTGACTTTC. Translating gives CSARDNRGSFNVLTF.

The CDR3 sequence is CASSWTTGGALRGANVLTF. The CDR3 bases are TGTGCCAGCAGCTGGACCACAGGGGGCGCTTTGAGGGGGGCCAACGTCCTGACTTTC. The V and J genes are TRBV7-3 and TRBJ2-6, with 9 nucleotides matching TRBD1. This CDR3 is 19 amino acids long. CDR1 and CDR2 from the germline V gene are SGHTA and FQGTGA. The J segment lost 4 bases and the V segment lost 4 bases, leaving 14 bases of the junction unmatched.

Ten or more counts support this clonotype. V usage is TRBV20-1 and J usage is TRBJ2-3; 8 bases line up with TRBD1. V was clipped by 6 bases and J by 4 bases; unmatched bases: 9. Germline V gene data show CDR1 as DFQATT and CDR2 as SNEGSKA (reference sequence). The CDR3 spans 14 residues. The DNA of the CDR3 is TGCAGTGCCAGGACAGGGTCGCGGCCAGATACGCAGTATTTT. It is translated as CSARTGSRPDTQYF.

This chain uses TRBV10-3 with TRBJ2-1; tentatively, D is TRBD1 (6 bases). V lost 0 bases and J lost 9, with 18 bases in between. CDR3 length equals 16 residues. Looked up from germline, CDR1 is ENHRY and CDR2 is SYGVKD. In nucleotides, the CDR3 is TGTGCCATCAGTGAGTCCGCGGTGGGGCAGGGGAGTGAGCAGTTCTTC. This gives the protein CAISESAVGQGSEQFF.

This clonotype was seen ten or more times. The gene calls are TRBV27 and TRBJ1-6; 10 bases are a match to TRBD1. The CDR3 sequence is 16 residues long. Germline CDR1 MNHEY, CDR2 SMNVEV (reference sequence). The V segment lost 0 bases and the J segment 7 bases; nucleotides outside the gene matches: 3. The CDR3 is CASSLSRTGGNSPLHF. CDR3 DNA: TGTGCCAGCAGTTTATCCCGGACAGGGGGGAATTCACCCCTCCACTTT.

This clonotype was detected once. DNA of the CDR3: TGCGCCAGCAGCTTGCCCGGACTAGCGGGAGGGCCTAGGTCGGCAGATACGCAGTATTTT. Its protein is CASSLPGLAGGPRSADTQYF. V is TRBV5-1 and J is TRBJ2-3; 15 bases line up with TRBD2. This CDR3 region has 20 residues. Germline V gene data show CDR1 as SGHRS and CDR2 as YFSETQ. Trimming cost V 1 base and J 4 bases; bases outside gene matches: 13.

The rearrangement uses TRBV24-1 and TRBJ1-4; TRBD1 might be the D (6 bases). The germline V and J ends were trimmed by 4 bases and 5 bases, with 19 bases remaining between them. The CDR3 length is 17 residues. Germline assignment: CDR1 KGHDR and CDR2 SFDVKD. CDR3 region: CATSDPAQGRSNEKLFF. CDR3 in DNA: TGTGCCACCAGTGACCCAGCCCAGGGGAGAAGCAATGAAAAACTGTTTTTT.

Ten or more counts support this clonotype. V gene TRBV11-3 combines with J gene TRBJ2-7, with 7 bases matching TRBD2. J was trimmed by 2 bases and V by 5 bases; bases with no gene match: 6. The CDR3 is made up of 14 amino acids. Germline CDR1 SGHNT, CDR2 YENEEA. The CDR3 bases are TGTGCCAGCAGCAGAAGCGGGAAAACCTACGAGCAGTACTTC. The encoded protein is CASSRSGKTYEQYF.

Of note for this clonotype: Just one base apart from a much larger clone, this may be a read error. V and J are TRBV20-1 and TRBJ1-4, with 11 bases that match TRBD1. The CDR3 consists of 17 residues. Germline V gene sequence: CDR1 DFQATT, CDR2 SNEGSKA (reference sequence). J lost 2 bases, V lost 1 base, and 6 bases had no gene match. The CDR3 DNA follows: TGCAGTGCTAGAGTCGGGACAGGGGGTTCGACTAATGAAAAACTGTTTTTT. Translation: CSARVGTGGSTNEKLFF.

The J gene is TRBJ1-6, the V gene TRBV5-6; D possibly corresponds to TRBD1 (6 bases). This CDR3 has 15 amino acids. V was cut by 4 bases and J by 8 bases, with 16 bases left in between. The V gene's germline CDR1 is SGHDT and CDR2 YYEEEE. CDR3 sequence reads: CASSIWGGPDSPLHF. The CDR3 DNA sequence: TGTGCCAGCAGCATATGGGGGGGGCCGGATTCACCCCTCCACTTT.

The chain joins TRBV2 to TRBJ2-3; D uncertain. CDR1 SNHLY and CDR2 FYNNEI come from the germline V gene. CDR3 length: 14 residues. CDR3 DNA: TGTCTAAGCAGTGAGACCGTTACCACAGATACGCAGTATTTT. Translating it yields CLSSETVTTDTQYF.

This clonotype was counted many times. The chain recombines TRBV6-5 with TRBJ1-6, with 7 bases aligning to TRBD1. Germline values: CDR1 MNHEY, CDR2 SVGAGI. With 2 bases clipped from V and 5 bases from J, the junction kept 3 bases outside the gene matches. The CDR3 covers 15 residues. CDR3 amino acids: CASSYRGGDNSPLHF. The DNA for the CDR3 is TGTGCCAGCAGTTACCGAGGGGGCGATAATTCACCCCTCCACTTT.

This clonotype was detected ten times or more. V and J are TRBV2 and TRBJ2-2; TRBD2 agrees at 11 bases. Germline V lookup: CDR1 SNHLY, CDR2 FYNNEI. This CDR3 is built from 15 residues. With V trimmed by 5 bases and J by 6 bases, 5 bases remained unmatched. The CDR3 region has the DNA TGTGCCAGCAGTCCGACTAGCGGGATTGCCGGGGAGCTGTTTTTT. Amino acids: CASSPTSGIAGELFF.

As regards this clonotype: A clone one base away is much larger, so this may be a read error. The rearrangement links TRBV7-3 to TRBJ2-1; 9 positions agree with TRBD2. The V gene's germline CDR1 is SGHTA and CDR2 FQGTGA. The CDR3 is 16 residues long. The CDR3 region has the DNA TGTGCCAGCTCAGCCGCGGGTAGCGGGGGACCGAATGGGCAGTTCTTC. This sequence encodes CASSAAGSGGPNGQFF.